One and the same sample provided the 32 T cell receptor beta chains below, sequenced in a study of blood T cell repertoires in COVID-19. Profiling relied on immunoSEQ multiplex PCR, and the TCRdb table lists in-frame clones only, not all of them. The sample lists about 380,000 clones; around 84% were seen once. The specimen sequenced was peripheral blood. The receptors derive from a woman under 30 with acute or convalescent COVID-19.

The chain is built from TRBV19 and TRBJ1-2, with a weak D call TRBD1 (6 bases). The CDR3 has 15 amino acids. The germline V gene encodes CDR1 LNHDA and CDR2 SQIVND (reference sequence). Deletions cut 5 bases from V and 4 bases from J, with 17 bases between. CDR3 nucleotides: TGTGCCAGTAGTGAGGCACAGGGATTATTCTATGGCTACACCTTC. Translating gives CASSEAQGLFYGYTF.

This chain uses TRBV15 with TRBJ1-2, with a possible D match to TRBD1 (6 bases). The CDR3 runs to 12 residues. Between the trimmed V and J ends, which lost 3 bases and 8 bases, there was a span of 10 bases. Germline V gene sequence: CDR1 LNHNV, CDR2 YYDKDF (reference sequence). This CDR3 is CATSRLRGGYTF. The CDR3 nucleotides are TGTGCCACCAGCAGGTTAAGGGGGGGCTACACCTTC.

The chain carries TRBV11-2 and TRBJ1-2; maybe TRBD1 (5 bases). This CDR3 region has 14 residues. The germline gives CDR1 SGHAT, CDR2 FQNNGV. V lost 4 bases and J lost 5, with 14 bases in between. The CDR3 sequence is CASSSLTAQYGYTF. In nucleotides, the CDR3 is TGTGCCAGCAGCTCCCTGACAGCCCAGTATGGCTACACCTTC.

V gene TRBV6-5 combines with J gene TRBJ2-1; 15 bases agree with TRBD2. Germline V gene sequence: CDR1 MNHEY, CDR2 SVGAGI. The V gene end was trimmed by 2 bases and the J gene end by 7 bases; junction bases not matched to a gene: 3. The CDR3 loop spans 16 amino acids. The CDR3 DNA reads TGTGCCAGCAGTTACACGGGACTAGCGGGGGGAAATGAGCAGTTCTTC. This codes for CASSYTGLAGGNEQFF.

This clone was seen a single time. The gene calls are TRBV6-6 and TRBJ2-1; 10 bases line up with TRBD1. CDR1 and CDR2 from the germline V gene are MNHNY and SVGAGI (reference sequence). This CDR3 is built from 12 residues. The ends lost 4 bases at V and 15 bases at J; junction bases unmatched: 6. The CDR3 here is CASSSPGTGVFF. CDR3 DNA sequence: TGTGCCAGCAGTTCCCCGGGGACAGGGGTGTTCTTC.

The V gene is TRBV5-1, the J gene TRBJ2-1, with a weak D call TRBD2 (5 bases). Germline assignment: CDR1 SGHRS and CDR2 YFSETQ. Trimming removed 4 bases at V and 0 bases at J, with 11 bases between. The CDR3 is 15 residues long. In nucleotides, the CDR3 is TGCGCCAGCAGCCCGGACTTTAGCTCCTACAATGAGCAGTTCTTC. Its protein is CASSPDFSSYNEQFF.

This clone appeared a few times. The CDR3 DNA follows: TGTGCCAGCAGTTACCGGGACAGGGGGCGCAATGAGCAGTTCTTC. It is translated as CASSYRDRGRNEQFF. This chain links TRBV6-5 with TRBJ2-1; TRBD1 matches 12 bases. The CDR3 is made up of 15 amino acids. The V segment lost 2 bases and the J segment 6 bases; nucleotides outside the gene matches: 2. Germline CDR1 is MNHEY and CDR2 is SVGAGI.

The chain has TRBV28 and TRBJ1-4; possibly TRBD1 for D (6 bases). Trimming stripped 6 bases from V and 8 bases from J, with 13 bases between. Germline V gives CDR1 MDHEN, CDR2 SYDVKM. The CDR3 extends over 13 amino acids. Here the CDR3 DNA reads TGTGCCAGCAGCTACTCAGGGGCCGAAAAACTGTTTTTT. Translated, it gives CASSYSGAEKLFF.

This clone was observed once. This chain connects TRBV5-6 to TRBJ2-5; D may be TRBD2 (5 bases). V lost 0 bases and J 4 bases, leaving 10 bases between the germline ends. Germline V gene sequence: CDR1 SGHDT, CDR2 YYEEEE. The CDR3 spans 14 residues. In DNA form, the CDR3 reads TGTGCCAGCAGCTTGGGAGGGCCCCCAGAGACCCAGTACTTC. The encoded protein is CASSLGGPPETQYF. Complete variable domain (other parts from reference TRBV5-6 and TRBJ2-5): DAGVTQSPTHLIKTRGQQVTLRCSPKSGHDTVSWYQQALGQGPQFIFQYYEEEERQRGNFPDRFSGHQFPNYSSELNVNALLLGDSALYLCASSLGGPPETQYFGPGTRLLVL.

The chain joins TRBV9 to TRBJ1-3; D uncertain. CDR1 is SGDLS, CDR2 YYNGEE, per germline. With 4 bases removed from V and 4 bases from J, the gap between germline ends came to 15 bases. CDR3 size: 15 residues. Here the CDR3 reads CASSPRGGKGNTIYF. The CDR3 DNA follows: TGTGCCAGCAGCCCAAGAGGAGGGAAGGGAAACACCATATATTTT.

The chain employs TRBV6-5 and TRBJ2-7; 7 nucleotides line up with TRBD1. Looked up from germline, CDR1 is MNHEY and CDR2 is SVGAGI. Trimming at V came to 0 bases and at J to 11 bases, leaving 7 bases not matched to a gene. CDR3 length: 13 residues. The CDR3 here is CASSYSVEGGKYF. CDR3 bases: TGTGCCAGCAGTTACTCGGTTGAAGGGGGCAAGTACTTC.

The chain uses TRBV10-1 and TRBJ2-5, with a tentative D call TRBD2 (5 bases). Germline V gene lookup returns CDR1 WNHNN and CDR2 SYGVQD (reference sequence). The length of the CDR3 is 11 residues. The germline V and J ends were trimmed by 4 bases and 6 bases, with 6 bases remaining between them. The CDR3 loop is CASSGGQTQYF. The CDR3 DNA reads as TGCGCCAGCAGTGGAGGGCAGACCCAGTACTTC.

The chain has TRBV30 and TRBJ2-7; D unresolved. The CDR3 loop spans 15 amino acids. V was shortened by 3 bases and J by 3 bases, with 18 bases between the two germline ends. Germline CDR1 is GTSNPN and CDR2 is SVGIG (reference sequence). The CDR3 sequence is CAWRPLDGTYYEQYF. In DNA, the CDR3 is TGTGCCTGGAGGCCCCTAGACGGCACATACTACGAGCAGTACTTC.

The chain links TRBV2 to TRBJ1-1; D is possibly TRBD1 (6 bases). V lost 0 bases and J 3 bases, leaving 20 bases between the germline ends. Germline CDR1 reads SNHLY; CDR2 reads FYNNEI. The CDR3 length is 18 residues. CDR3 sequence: CASSEAIGPRGWYTEAFF. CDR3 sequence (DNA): TGTGCCAGCAGTGAAGCGATCGGGCCGAGGGGGTGGTACACTGAAGCTTTCTTT.

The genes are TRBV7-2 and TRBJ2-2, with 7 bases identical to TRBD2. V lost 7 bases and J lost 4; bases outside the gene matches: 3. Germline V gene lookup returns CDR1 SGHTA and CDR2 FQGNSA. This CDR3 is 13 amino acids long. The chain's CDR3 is CASTGGITGELFF. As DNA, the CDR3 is TGTGCCAGCACGGGGGGTATCACCGGGGAGCTGTTTTTT. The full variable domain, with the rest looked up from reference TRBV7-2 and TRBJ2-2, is GAGVSQSPSNKVTEKGKDVELRCDPISGHTALYWYRQSLGQGLEFLIYFQGNSAPDKSGLPSDRFSAERTGGSVSTLTIQRTQQEDSAVYLCASTGGITGELFFGEGSRLTVL.

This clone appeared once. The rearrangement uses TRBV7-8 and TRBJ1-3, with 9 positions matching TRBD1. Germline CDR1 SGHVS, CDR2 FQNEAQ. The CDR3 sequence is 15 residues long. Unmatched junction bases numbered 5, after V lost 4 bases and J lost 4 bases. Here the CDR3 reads CASSYRGLGGNTIYF. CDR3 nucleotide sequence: TGTGCCAGCAGCTACAGGGGGCTCGGAGGAAACACCATATATTTT.

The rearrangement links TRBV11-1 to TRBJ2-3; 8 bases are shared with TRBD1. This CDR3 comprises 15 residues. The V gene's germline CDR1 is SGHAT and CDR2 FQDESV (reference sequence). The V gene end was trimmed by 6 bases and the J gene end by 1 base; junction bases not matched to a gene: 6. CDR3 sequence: CASSQTGGGTDTQYF. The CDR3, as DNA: TGTGCCAGCAGTCAAACAGGGGGAGGCACAGATACGCAGTATTTT.

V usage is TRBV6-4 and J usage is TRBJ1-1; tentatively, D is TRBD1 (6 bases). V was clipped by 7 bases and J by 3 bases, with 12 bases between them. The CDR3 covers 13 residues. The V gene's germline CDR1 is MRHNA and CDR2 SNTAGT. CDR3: CASKRTEDTEAFF. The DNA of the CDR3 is TGTGCCAGCAAAAGGACAGAGGACACTGAAGCTTTCTTT.

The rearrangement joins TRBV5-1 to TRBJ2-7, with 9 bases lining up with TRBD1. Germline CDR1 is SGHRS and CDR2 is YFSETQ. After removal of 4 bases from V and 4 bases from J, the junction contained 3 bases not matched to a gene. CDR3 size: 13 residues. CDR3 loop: CASSMDRGYEQYF. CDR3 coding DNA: TGCGCCAGCAGCATGGACAGGGGTTACGAGCAGTACTTC.

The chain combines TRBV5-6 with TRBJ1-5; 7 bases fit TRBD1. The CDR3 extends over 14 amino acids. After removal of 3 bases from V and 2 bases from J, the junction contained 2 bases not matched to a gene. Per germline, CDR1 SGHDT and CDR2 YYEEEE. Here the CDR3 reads CASSSTGRNQPQHF. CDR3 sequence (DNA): TGTGCCAGCAGCTCGACAGGGCGCAATCAGCCCCAGCATTTT.

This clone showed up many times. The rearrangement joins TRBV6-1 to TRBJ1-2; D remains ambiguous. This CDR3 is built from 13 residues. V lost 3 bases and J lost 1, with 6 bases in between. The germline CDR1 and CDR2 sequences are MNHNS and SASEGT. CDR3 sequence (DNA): TGTGCCAGCAGTGATTCCGGTAACTATGGCTACACCTTC. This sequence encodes CASSDSGNYGYTF.

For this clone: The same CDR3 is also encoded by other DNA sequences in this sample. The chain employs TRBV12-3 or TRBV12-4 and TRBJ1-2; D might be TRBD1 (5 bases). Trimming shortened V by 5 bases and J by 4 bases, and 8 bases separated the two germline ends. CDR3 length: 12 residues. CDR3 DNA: TGTGCCAGCAGTCCCGACAGCTATGGCTACACCTTC. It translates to CASSPDSYGYTF.

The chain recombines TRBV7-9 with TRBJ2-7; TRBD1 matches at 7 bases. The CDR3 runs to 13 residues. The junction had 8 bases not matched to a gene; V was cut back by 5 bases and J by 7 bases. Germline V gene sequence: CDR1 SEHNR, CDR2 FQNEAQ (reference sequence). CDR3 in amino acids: CASSPGPQGEQYF. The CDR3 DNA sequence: TGTGCCAGCAGCCCAGGTCCACAGGGGGAGCAGTACTTC.

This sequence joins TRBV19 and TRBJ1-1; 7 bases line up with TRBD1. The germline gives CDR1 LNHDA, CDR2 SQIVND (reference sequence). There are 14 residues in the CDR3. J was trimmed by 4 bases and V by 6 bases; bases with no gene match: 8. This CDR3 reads CASRPPDRATEAFF. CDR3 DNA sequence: TGTGCCAGTAGACCTCCCGACAGGGCCACTGAAGCTTTCTTT.

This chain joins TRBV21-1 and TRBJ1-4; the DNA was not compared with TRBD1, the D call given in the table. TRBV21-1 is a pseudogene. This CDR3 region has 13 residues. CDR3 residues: CASPEGVGEKLFF. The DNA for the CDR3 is TGTGCCAGCCCTGAGGGGGTAGGAGAAAAACTGTTTTTT.

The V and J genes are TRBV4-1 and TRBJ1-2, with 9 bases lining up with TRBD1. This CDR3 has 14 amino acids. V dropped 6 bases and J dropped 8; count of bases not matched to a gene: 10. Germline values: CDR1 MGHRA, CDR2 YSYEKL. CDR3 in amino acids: CASRPTGGSSGYTF. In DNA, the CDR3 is TGCGCCAGCAGACCGACAGGGGGATCGTCGGGCTACACCTTC.

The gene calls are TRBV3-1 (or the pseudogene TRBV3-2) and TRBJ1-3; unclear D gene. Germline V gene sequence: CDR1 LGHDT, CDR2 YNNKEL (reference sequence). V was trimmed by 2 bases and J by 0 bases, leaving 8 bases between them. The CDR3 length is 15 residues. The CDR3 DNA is TGTGCCAGCAGCCAACAGGTTTCCTCTGGAAACACCATATATTTT. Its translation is CASSQQVSSGNTIYF.

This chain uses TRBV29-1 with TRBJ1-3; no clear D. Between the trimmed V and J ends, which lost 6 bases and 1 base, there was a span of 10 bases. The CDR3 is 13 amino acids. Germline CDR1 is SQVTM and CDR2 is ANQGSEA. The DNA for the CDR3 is TGCAGCGTAGTCGCGGTTTCTGGAAACACCATATATTTT. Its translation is CSVVAVSGNTIYF.

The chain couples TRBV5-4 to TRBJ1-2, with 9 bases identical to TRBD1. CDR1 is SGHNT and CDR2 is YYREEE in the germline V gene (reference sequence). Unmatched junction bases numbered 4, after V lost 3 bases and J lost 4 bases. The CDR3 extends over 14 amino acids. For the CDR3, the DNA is TGTGCCAGCAGCTCCGGGACAGGGACCTATGGCTACACCTTC. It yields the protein CASSSGTGTYGYTF.

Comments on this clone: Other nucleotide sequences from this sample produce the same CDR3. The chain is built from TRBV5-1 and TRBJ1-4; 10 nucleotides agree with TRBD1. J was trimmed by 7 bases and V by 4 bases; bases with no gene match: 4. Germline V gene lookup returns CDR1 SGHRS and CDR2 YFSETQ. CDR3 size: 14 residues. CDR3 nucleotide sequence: TGCGCCAGCAGCCCGGGACAGGGGAGTGAAAAACTGTTTTTT. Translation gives CASSPGQGSEKLFF.

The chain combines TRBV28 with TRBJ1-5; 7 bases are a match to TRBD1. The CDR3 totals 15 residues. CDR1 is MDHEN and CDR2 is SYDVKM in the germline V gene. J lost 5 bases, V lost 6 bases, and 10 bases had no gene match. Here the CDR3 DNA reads TGTGCCAGCAGCTCTACTCGGGACAGAGATCAGCCCCAGCATTTT. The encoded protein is CASSSTRDRDQPQHF.

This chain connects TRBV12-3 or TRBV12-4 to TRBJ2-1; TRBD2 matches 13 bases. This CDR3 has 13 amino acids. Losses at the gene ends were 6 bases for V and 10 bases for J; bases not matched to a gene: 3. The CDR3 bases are TGTGCCAGCAGAGGGACTAGCGGGGACGAGCAGTTCTTC. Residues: CASRGTSGDEQFF.